Shown below are 27 T cell receptor beta chains from a single sample sequenced in a study of Tregs in tolerant kidney transplant recipients (dated by TCRdb to the late 2010s). Library method: the immunoSEQ multiplex PCR assay. As stored in TCRdb, this immuneACCESS dataset retains in-frame rearrangements with V and J assigned. A fraction of the clones does not appear; measured against another copy, unresolved V genes explain less than half of the discrepancy, and the remainder lacks a known reason. The sample records about 240,000 clones, roughly four fifths of which are singletons. The ten largest clonotypes hold around 0.6% of the sample. Sequenced material: CD4+ T cells from blood. These receptors were taken from a human donor in good health.

V and J are TRBV5-6 and TRBJ2-3, with D maybe TRBD1 (5 bases). The CDR3 spans 15 residues. Trimming cost V 3 bases and J 5 bases, with 16 bases left between them. Germline V CDR1 and CDR2: SGHDT, YYEEEE. This CDR3 is CASSYLRKGIDTQYF. CDR3 nucleotides: TGTGCCAGCAGCTACCTCCGAAAGGGGATAGATACGCAGTATTTT.

The rearrangement links TRBV4-1 to TRBJ2-7, with 9 bases that match TRBD1. With V trimmed by 4 bases and J by 1 base, 2 bases remained unmatched. CDR1 is MGHRA, CDR2 YSYEKL, per germline. CDR3 length equals 14 residues. CDR3 region: CASSLQGASYEQYF. DNA of the CDR3: TGCGCCAGCAGCCTACAGGGGGCTTCCTACGAGCAGTACTTC.

Concerning this clone: The sample carries other DNA sequences with the same CDR3. The J gene is TRBJ1-6, the V gene TRBV6-5; D not certain. CDR1 is MNHEY and CDR2 is SVGAGI in the germline V gene. This CDR3 region has 13 residues. Trimming removed 2 bases at V and 10 bases at J, with 9 bases between. CDR3 residues: CASSYEGGSPLHF. CDR3 DNA: TGTGCCAGCAGTTACGAGGGAGGGTCACCCCTCCACTTT.

This clone was recorded only once. The V call is TRBV5-1, the J call TRBJ2-6; 13 nucleotides agree with TRBD2. V lost 4 bases to trimming and J lost 2 bases; unmatched junction nucleotides: 3. The CDR3 extends over 17 amino acids. The germline CDR1 and CDR2 sequences are SGHRS and YFSETQ. This CDR3 reads CASSPGLAGTGANVLTF. CDR3 DNA: TGCGCCAGCAGCCCGGGACTAGCGGGAACTGGGGCCAACGTCCTGACTTTC.

The rearrangement joins TRBV6-5 to TRBJ2-1; maybe TRBD2 (5 bases). Trimming stripped 5 bases from V and 4 bases from J, with 15 bases between. Germline CDR1 is MNHEY and CDR2 is SVGAGI. This CDR3 region has 15 residues. CDR3 sequence (DNA): TGTGCCAGCAGTCGAGGGCCAGCAGCTTACAATGAGCAGTTCTTC. This encodes CASSRGPAAYNEQFF.

This sequence joins TRBV30 and TRBJ1-3; D is unclear. Trimming removed 0 bases at V and 2 bases at J, with 2 bases between. The CDR3 is 12 amino acids. Germline V lookup: CDR1 GTSNPN, CDR2 SVGIG (reference sequence). The chain's CDR3 is CAWSVTGNTIYF. CDR3 nucleotide sequence: TGTGCCTGGAGTGTAACTGGAAACACCATATATTTT.

This clone has only a few counts. The chain couples TRBV2 to TRBJ1-2; D gene ambiguous. This CDR3 region has 12 residues. The germline CDR1 and CDR2 sequences are SNHLY and FYNNEI. The V end lost 7 bases, the J end lost 6 bases, and 12 bases lay between the germline ends. The CDR3 sequence is CASKAEWNGYTF. In DNA, the CDR3 is TGTGCCAGCAAGGCCGAGTGGAATGGCTACACCTTC.

This clone was seen a single time. The chain couples TRBV13 to TRBJ2-5; TRBD2 agrees at 12 bases. J gave up 1 base and V 5 bases, and 5 bases lay outside the gene matches. In germline, CDR1 is PRHDT, CDR2 FYEKMQ (reference sequence). There are 16 residues in the CDR3. The DNA of the CDR3 is TGTGCCAGCAGCCTCGGACTAGCGGGGAGCCAAGAGACCCAGTACTTC. It is translated as CASSLGLAGSQETQYF.

The chain carries TRBV5-4 and TRBJ2-1; D unclear. Trimming removed 1 base from V and 4 bases from J, with 3 bases in between. CDR1 SGHNT and CDR2 YYREEE come from the germline V gene (reference sequence). The CDR3 length is 12 residues. CDR3 region: CASSLRYNEQFF. The DNA of the CDR3 is TGTGCCAGCAGCTTGCGATACAATGAGCAGTTCTTC.

V gene TRBV11-3 combines with J gene TRBJ1-1; a possible D gene is TRBD1 (5 bases). CDR1 is SGHNT, CDR2 YENEEA, per germline. The CDR3 runs 13 residues. The germline V and J ends were trimmed by 3 bases and 4 bases, with 9 bases remaining between them. The CDR3 reads CASSLEGSTEAFF. CDR3 DNA sequence: TGTGCCAGCAGCTTGGAGGGGAGCACTGAAGCTTTCTTT.

The chain couples TRBV18 to TRBJ2-7; 8 nucleotides match TRBD1. After removal of 2 bases from V and 2 bases from J, the junction contained 8 bases not matched to a gene. This CDR3 spans 16 amino acids. Germline CDR1 is KGHSH and CDR2 is LQKENI. CDR3 coding DNA: TGTGCCAGCTCACCATCGGGGCAGGGGGCAACCTACGAGCAGTACTTC. Translation: CASSPSGQGATYEQYF. Together with reference TRBV18 and TRBJ2-7, the CDR3 gives the full variable domain: NAGVMQNPRHLVRRRGQEARLRCSPMKGHSHVYWYRQLPEEGLKFMVYLQKENIIDESGMPKERFSAEFPKEGPSILRIQQVVRGDSAAYFCASSPSGQGATYEQYFGPGTRLTVT.

This chain connects TRBV6-1 to TRBJ1-5; TRBD1 agrees at 7 bases. J was trimmed by 3 bases and V by 6 bases; bases with no gene match: 8. The CDR3 contains 15 residues. CDR1 and CDR2 from the germline V gene are MNHNS and SASEGT. The CDR3 sequence is CASSQKGAVNQPQHF. The CDR3 nucleotides read TGTGCCAGCAGCCAAAAGGGGGCGGTCAATCAGCCCCAGCATTTT.

V usage is TRBV7-2 and J usage is TRBJ1-1, with D possibly TRBD1 on 6 matching bases. V was shortened by 5 bases and J by 3 bases, with 13 bases between the two germline ends. The CDR3 has 14 amino acids. Germline V gives CDR1 SGHTA, CDR2 FQGNSA. CDR3 sequence reads: CASSPRGGYTEAFF. CDR3 bases: TGTGCCAGCAGCCCCAGGGGAGGGTACACTGAAGCTTTCTTT. Full variable domain (outside the CDR3, taken from reference TRBV7-2 and TRBJ1-1): GAGVSQSPSNKVTEKGKDVELRCDPISGHTALYWYRQSLGQGLEFLIYFQGNSAPDKSGLPSDRFSAERTGGSVSTLTIQRTQQEDSAVYLCASSPRGGYTEAFFGQGTRLTVV.

The J gene is TRBJ2-7, the V gene TRBV2, with TRBD1 matching 7 bases. CDR1 SNHLY and CDR2 FYNNEI come from the germline V gene. The CDR3 covers 14 residues. V was pared by 6 bases and J by 0 bases, with 5 bases of the junction left unmatched. The CDR3 coding sequence is TGTGCCAGCAGACAACAGGGGAACTCCTACGAGCAGTACTTC. The encoded protein is CASRQQGNSYEQYF.

The chain uses TRBV6-5 and TRBJ1-3; D might be TRBD1 (5 bases). CDR1 MNHEY and CDR2 SVGAGI come from the germline V gene. This CDR3 is 14 amino acids long. V was pared by 6 bases and J by 0 bases, with 9 bases between. The CDR3 here is CASRLTVSGNTIYF. CDR3 sequence (DNA): TGTGCCAGCAGGCTGACAGTCTCTGGAAACACCATATATTTT.

This chain links TRBV7-9 with TRBJ2-2, with unresolved D. The CDR3 covers 16 residues. The germline V gene encodes CDR1 SEHNR and CDR2 FQNEAQ (reference sequence). V was cut by 3 bases and J by 6 bases, with 17 bases left in between. The CDR3 spells CASSFPSPNLAGELFF. The CDR3 nucleotides are TGTGCCAGCAGCTTCCCGTCTCCTAATCTCGCCGGGGAGCTGTTTTTT.

This chain connects TRBV7-3 to TRBJ2-2; no reliable D call. The V end lost 5 bases, the J end lost 1 base, and 14 bases lay between the germline ends. From germline, CDR1 is SGHTA and CDR2 FQGTGA. CDR3 size: 16 residues. The CDR3 sequence: CASSPRAQRNTGELFF. In nucleotides, the CDR3 is TGTGCCAGCAGCCCTCGAGCGCAGAGGAACACCGGGGAGCTGTTTTTT. The whole variable domain, remainder taken from reference TRBV7-3 and TRBJ2-2, is GAGVSQTPSNKVTEKGKYVELRCDPISGHTALYWYRQSLGQGPEFLIYFQGTGAADDSGLPNDRFFAVRPEGSVSTLKIQRTERGDSAVYLCASSPRAQRNTGELFFGEGSRLTVL.

J is TRBJ2-3 and V is TRBV5-1; D perhaps matches TRBD1 (5 bases). The germline V gene encodes CDR1 SGHRS and CDR2 YFSETQ. This CDR3 is built from 15 residues. V lost 0 bases and J lost 1, with 9 bases in between. The CDR3 coding sequence is TGCGCCAGCAGCTTGGTGCTCAGGGGCACAGATACGCAGTATTTT. Amino acids: CASSLVLRGTDTQYF.

V is TRBV5-1 and J is TRBJ2-5; D might be TRBD1 or TRBD2, each matching 6 bases. The CDR3 spans 16 residues. The germline V gene encodes CDR1 SGHRS and CDR2 YFSETQ. Trimming removed 1 base at V and 4 bases at J, with 17 bases between. CDR3 amino acids: CASSLNGGVPSETQYF. CDR3 nucleotide sequence: TGCGCCAGCAGCTTGAACGGGGGCGTCCCATCAGAGACCCAGTACTTC.

This clone was found a few times. This rearrangement joins TRBV14 to TRBJ2-5; no clear D gene. This CDR3 is 10 amino acids long. V lost 4 bases and J lost 7, with 4 bases in between. Germline values: CDR1 SGHDN, CDR2 FVKESK. The CDR3: CASSPPTQYF. In DNA, the CDR3 is TGTGCCAGCAGCCCCCCGACCCAGTACTTC.

This chain links TRBV25-1 with TRBJ2-5, with 13 bases lining up with TRBD2. Per germline, CDR1 MGHDK and CDR2 SYGVNS. There are 17 residues in the CDR3. V trimming: 10 bases; J trimming: 5 bases; junction bases outside the gene matches: 16. The CDR3 DNA reads as TGTGCCATCCTACCGGGACTAGCGGGACAGAATCACGAGACCCAGTACTTC. It yields the protein CAILPGLAGQNHETQYF.

This sequence joins TRBV19 and TRBJ1-5; D is unresolved. Germline V lookup: CDR1 LNHDA, CDR2 SQIVND (reference sequence). Trimming pared 1 base from V and 1 base from J, leaving 11 bases between. The length of the CDR3 is 16 residues. The CDR3 reads CASSIVRTASNQPQHF. In nucleotides, the CDR3 is TGTGCCAGTAGTATAGTCCGGACGGCGAGCAATCAGCCCCAGCATTTT.

The chain combines TRBV19 with TRBJ2-3; 7 nucleotides match TRBD1. The CDR3 extends over 13 amino acids. Germline V gives CDR1 LNHDA, CDR2 SQIVND (reference sequence). V was pared by 9 bases and J by 3 bases, with 6 bases of the junction left unmatched. This chain's CDR3 is CASGDRATDTQYF. The CDR3 DNA follows: TGTGCCAGCGGAGACAGGGCTACAGATACGCAGTATTTT.

V is TRBV30 and J is TRBJ1-2; D gene uncertain. Trimming removed 0 bases from V and 8 bases from J, with 7 bases in between. This CDR3 is built from 11 residues. Germline CDR1 and CDR2: GTSNPN and SVGIG (reference sequence). The CDR3 sequence is CAWSVRVGYTF. The CDR3 DNA sequence: TGTGCCTGGAGTGTACGTGTCGGCTACACCTTC.

The chain employs TRBV11-2 and TRBJ1-3; perhaps TRBD1 as D (5 bases). Trimming removed 5 bases from V and 0 bases from J, with 20 bases in between. The CDR3 runs to 18 residues. CDR1 SGHAT and CDR2 FQNNGV come from the germline V gene. The CDR3 loop reads CASSQGLGAPFSGNTIYF. For the CDR3, the DNA is TGTGCCAGCAGCCAGGGCTTGGGCGCGCCTTTCTCTGGAAACACCATATATTTT.

V gene TRBV7-9 combines with J gene TRBJ2-3, with 10 bases fitting TRBD2. CDR1 and CDR2 from the germline V gene are SEHNR and FQNEAQ (reference sequence). After removal of 5 bases from V and 3 bases from J, the junction contained 5 bases not matched to a gene. The CDR3 sequence is 15 residues long. For the CDR3, the DNA is TGTGCCAGCAGCCTCACTAGCGGGATGACAGATACGCAGTATTTT. Residues: CASSLTSGMTDTQYF.

This chain connects TRBV7-6 to TRBJ2-1; D is possibly TRBD2 (5 bases). Germline CDR1 reads SGHVS; CDR2 reads FNYEAQ. V was trimmed by 5 bases and J by 1 base, leaving 12 bases between them. This CDR3 has 15 residues. The CDR3 loop is CASSPLEKSYNEQFF. CDR3 coding DNA: TGTGCCAGCAGCCCACTAGAAAAATCCTACAATGAGCAGTTCTTC.